The next 9 T cell receptor beta chains were all read from a single sample in a study of shared clonotypes between healthy human individuals. Generated by immunoSEQ multiplex PCR, the TCRdb table keeps only in-frame clones and is missing some. The sample consists of about 230,000 clones, about 69% of them appearing once. Sample: memory CD4+ T cells sorted from blood. As to subset: CD45RA-negative fraction. These receptors were collected from a man between 25 and 39 years old in good health.

This rearrangement joins TRBV4-3 to TRBJ1-2; TRBD1 might be the D (6 bases). CDR1 is LGHNA and CDR2 is YSLEER in the germline V gene. The V end lost 0 bases, the J end lost 2 bases, and 16 bases lay between the germline ends. The CDR3 consists of 17 residues. This CDR3 reads CASSQDLGGLLNYGYTF. CDR3 bases: TGCGCCAGCAGCCAAGATCTGGGGGGCCTCTTAAACTATGGCTACACCTTC.

The rearrangement joins TRBV10-2 to TRBJ2-7; tentatively, D is TRBD2 (5 bases). Trimming stripped 4 bases from V and 7 bases from J, with 17 bases between. CDR1 and CDR2 from the germline V gene are WSHSY and SAAADI. The length of the CDR3 is 14 residues. Here the CDR3 reads CASSGEDYRTEQYF. Here the CDR3 DNA reads TGCGCCAGCAGTGGTGAAGACTATAGGACTGAGCAGTACTTC.

This clone has more than one count but fewer than ten. The chain recombines TRBV30 with TRBJ2-1; D gene unclear. V lost 5 bases to trimming and J lost 7 bases, with 18 bases between them. The germline V gene encodes CDR1 GTSNPN and CDR2 SVGIG (reference sequence). The CDR3 loop spans 14 amino acids. The CDR3 coding sequence is TGTGCCTGGGGGGAAATACGTGTGAGGAATGAGCAGTTCTTC. Translating gives CAWGEIRVRNEQFF.

The chain is built from TRBV7-3 and TRBJ1-4; D may be TRBD1 (5 bases). CDR3 length: 18 amino acids. The germline gives CDR1 SGHTA, CDR2 FQGTGA. V lost 6 bases, J lost 1 base, and 21 bases lay in between. CDR3: CASSPKPRGVGTNEKLFF. As DNA, the CDR3 is TGTGCCAGCAGTCCAAAACCTCGGGGGGTAGGAACTAATGAAAAACTGTTTTTT.

The CDR3 bases are TGTGCCAGCAGCTTAGGTATCAGGGGAGGCCAGCCCCAGCATTTT. This translates into CASSLGIRGGQPQHF. V is TRBV7-8 and J is TRBJ1-5, with a tentative D call TRBD1 (6 bases). Trimming pared 1 base from V and 7 bases from J, leaving 14 bases between. Germline loops: CDR1 SGHVS, CDR2 FQNEAQ. This CDR3 has 15 residues.

V is TRBV2 and J is TRBJ1-1; D gene uncertain. CDR1 and CDR2 from the germline V gene are SNHLY and FYNNEI. V was clipped by 5 bases and J by 1 base, with 2 bases between them. The CDR3 extends over 11 amino acids. CDR3 in amino acids: CASSSNTEAFF. CDR3 bases: TGTGCCAGCAGTTCGAACACTGAAGCTTTCTTT.

The rearrangement joins TRBV7-6 to TRBJ2-7; D is unclear. The CDR3 totals 14 residues. Germline loops: CDR1 SGHVS, CDR2 FNYEAQ. The ends were cut back, 5 bases at V and 2 bases at J, with 13 bases in the middle. The CDR3 coding sequence is TGTGCCAGCAGCAAGAAGATTTCAACCTACGAGCAGTACTTC. Amino acids: CASSKKISTYEQYF. The full variable domain, rest sourced from reference TRBV7-6 and TRBJ2-7, is GAGVSQSPRYKVTKRGQDVALRCDPISGHVSLYWYRQALGQGPEFLTYFNYEAQQDKSGLPNDRFSAERPEGSISTLTIQRTEQRDSAMYRCASSKKISTYEQYFGPGTRLTVT.

The rearrangement links TRBV5-1 to TRBJ2-3, with TRBD2 matching over 10 bases. V was pared by 5 bases and J by 4 bases, with 4 bases of the junction left unmatched. The CDR3 totals 14 residues. CDR1 and CDR2 from the germline V gene are SGHRS and YFSETQ. CDR3 amino acids: CASSSGRISDTQYF. The CDR3 nucleotides read TGCGCCAGCAGTAGCGGGAGGATTTCAGATACGCAGTATTTT.

The rearrangement links TRBV10-2 to TRBJ2-7, with 7 nucleotides matching TRBD1. Germline loops: CDR1 WSHSY, CDR2 SAAADI. V lost 6 bases to trimming and J lost 0 bases; unmatched junction nucleotides: 5. CDR3 length: 14 residues. CDR3 coding DNA: TGCGCCAGCAGCCCGGGACAGTTCTCCTACGAGCAGTACTTC. Protein product: CASSPGQFSYEQYF.